The sequence of this TCR beta chain was determined in a study of PD-1 and CTLA-4 blockade in melanoma. The protocol was immunoSEQ multiplex PCR, while the TCRdb copy is restricted to in-frame clones and leaves out a portion. This sample has about 30,000 clones, with approximately 91% found just once. This CDR3 spans 14 amino acids. Trimming at V came to 3 bases and at J to 3 bases, leaving 5 bases not matched to a gene. CDR1 and CDR2 (germline): MNHNS, SASEGT. The V call is TRBV6-1, the J call TRBJ2-7; 7 positions match TRBD2. Sequencing was performed on CD8+ T cells from peripheral blood, taken before anti-PD-1 treatment. The clonotype comes from a human donor with melanoma. The CDR3 is CASSEGGEGYEQYF. CDR3 in DNA: TGTGCCAGCAGTGAGGGGGGGGAGGGCTACGAGCAGTACTTC.